These 14 T cell receptor beta chains were sequenced from one sample in a study of technical replicates of blood from several donors. The method was immunoSEQ multiplex PCR; TCRdb's version includes in-frame clones alone and lacks a portion of them. The sample holds about 83,000 clones, under 95% seen once. Sequencing input: T cells isolated from PBMCs. These receptors all stem from a human donor in good health.

The rearrangement joins TRBV7-9 to TRBJ1-2, with a weak D call TRBD1 (6 bases). The CDR3 contains 14 residues. The germline V and J ends were trimmed by 3 bases and 3 bases, with 11 bases remaining between them. The germline CDR1 and CDR2 sequences are SEHNR and FQNEAQ (reference sequence). CDR3 amino acids: CASSFRGDDYGYTF. The CDR3 nucleotides read TGTGCCAGCAGCTTCAGGGGAGATGACTATGGCTACACCTTC.

The chain uses TRBV7-3 and TRBJ1-6; D is unclear. This CDR3 region has 14 residues. V dropped 5 bases and J dropped 0 bases, with 5 bases sitting between them. Germline assignment: CDR1 SGHTA and CDR2 FQGTGA. The CDR3 nucleotides are TGTGCCAGCAGCCCAGACTCCTATAATTCACCCCTCCACTTT. Amino acid sequence: CASSPDSYNSPLHF.

This clone was counted only a few times. V is TRBV9 and J is TRBJ1-1; no definite D call. Germline V gene sequence: CDR1 SGDLS, CDR2 YYNGEE. V was clipped by 4 bases and J by 1 base, with 5 bases between them. This CDR3 comprises 12 residues. The CDR3, as DNA: TGTGCCAGCAGCTCGTCGAACACTGAAGCTTTCTTT. This sequence encodes CASSSSNTEAFF.

The chain uses TRBV5-6 and TRBJ2-3, with 7 bases matching TRBD2. The CDR3 totals 13 residues. The V gene end was trimmed by 4 bases and the J gene end by 4 bases; junction bases not matched to a gene: 3. Germline loops: CDR1 SGHDT, CDR2 YYEEEE. The DNA for the CDR3 is TGTGCCAGCAGCCTGACTAGCCCAGATACGCAGTATTTT. Residues: CASSLTSPDTQYF.

The chain employs TRBV4-1 and TRBJ1-2, with a possible D match to TRBD1 (6 bases). The CDR3 is made up of 15 amino acids. Germline CDR1 reads MGHRA; CDR2 reads YSYEKL. The germline V and J ends were trimmed by 2 bases and 3 bases, with 13 bases remaining between them. The CDR3 is CASSQRSGDHYGYTF. CDR3 bases: TGCGCCAGCAGCCAACGCTCAGGGGATCACTATGGCTACACCTTC.

This clone came up once. The rearrangement uses TRBV28 and TRBJ2-5; no firm D call. This CDR3 spans 16 amino acids. CDR1 and CDR2 from the germline V gene are MDHEN and SYDVKM. V was clipped by 3 bases and J by 3 bases, with 17 bases between them. CDR3 in DNA: TGTGCCAGCAGTTTGTGGTCTCTTACCGAGAAAGAGACCCAGTACTTC. As protein: CASSLWSLTEKETQYF.

J is TRBJ2-1 and V is TRBV6-1; TRBD2 might be the D (7 bases). The V and J ends lost 0 bases and 4 bases respectively, with 13 bases between them. CDR3 length equals 16 residues. Germline loops: CDR1 MNHNS, CDR2 SASEGT. This CDR3 is CASSEAGRGAYNEQFF. The CDR3 DNA reads as TGTGCCAGCAGTGAAGCTGGACGGGGGGCGTACAATGAGCAGTTCTTC.

The CDR3 spells CASSFSGNEQFF. The CDR3 bases are TGTGCCAGCAGCTTTTCGGGGAATGAGCAGTTCTTC. The rearrangement uses TRBV5-6 and TRBJ2-1; TRBD2 might be the D (5 bases). The CDR3 is made up of 12 amino acids. V lost 2 bases, J lost 7 bases, and 7 bases lay in between. CDR1 is SGHDT and CDR2 is YYEEEE in the germline V gene.

The rearrangement joins TRBV25-1 to TRBJ1-6; 7 bases line up with TRBD1. This CDR3 is 12 amino acids long. CDR1 and CDR2 (germline): MGHDK, SYGVNS. With 6 bases clipped from V and 8 bases from J, the junction kept 1 base outside the gene matches. The DNA of the CDR3 is TGTGCCAGCAGGGGACAGTATTCACCCCTCCACTTT. Residues: CASRGQYSPLHF. The full variable domain, with the rest looked up from reference TRBV25-1 and TRBJ1-6, is EADIYQTPRYLVIGTGKKITLECSQTMGHDKMYWYQQDPGMELHLIHYSYGVNSTEKGDLSSESTVSRIRTEHFPLTLESARPSHTSQYLCASRGQYSPLHFGNGTRLTVT.

The chain uses TRBV10-1 and TRBJ2-7; TRBD1 might be the D (6 bases). CDR1 and CDR2 from the germline V gene are WNHNN and SYGVQD (reference sequence). V lost 3 bases and J lost 3, with 9 bases in between. The CDR3 extends over 13 amino acids. CDR3 sequence: CASSEQGDYEQYF. The CDR3 DNA reads TGCGCCAGCAGTGAACAGGGTGACTACGAGCAGTACTTC.

The chain is built from TRBV7-2 and TRBJ1-5; 8 bases are shared with TRBD1. Germline lookup yields CDR1 SGHTA and CDR2 FQGNSA. V lost 5 bases to trimming and J lost 6 bases; unmatched junction nucleotides: 6. The length of the CDR3 is 14 residues. CDR3 sequence reads: CASSHRQGTQPQHF. The DNA for the CDR3 is TGTGCCAGCAGCCACCGACAGGGGACTCAGCCCCAGCATTTT.

The rearrangement uses TRBV7-2 and TRBJ2-7; perhaps TRBD1 as D (6 bases). Deletions cut 4 bases from V and 8 bases from J, with 18 bases between. The germline V gene encodes CDR1 SGHTA and CDR2 FQGNSA. The CDR3 length is 14 residues. The CDR3 coding sequence is TGTGCCAGCAGCTCCGGAGGCTTTCAGGGGAAGCAGTACTTC. It yields the protein CASSSGGFQGKQYF.

This chain links TRBV14 with TRBJ2-3; 9 nucleotides line up with TRBD2. The V gene's germline CDR1 is SGHDN and CDR2 FVKESK. This CDR3 comprises 18 residues. After removal of 2 bases from V and 4 bases from J, the junction contained 13 bases not matched to a gene. The CDR3 DNA sequence: TGTGCCAGCAGCCAACCAGAGGGTAGCGGGAGTGAGGCAGATACGCAGTATTTT. It codes for CASSQPEGSGSEADTQYF.

The CDR3 is CASSQGTVLYGYTF. In DNA form, the CDR3 reads TGTGCCAGCAGCCAAGGGACAGTACTCTATGGCTACACCTTC. The chain recombines TRBV13 with TRBJ1-2; 7 bases are shared with TRBD1. V shed 5 bases and J 4 bases; nucleotides not matched to a gene: 7. The CDR3 extends over 14 amino acids. Germline loops: CDR1 PRHDT, CDR2 FYEKMQ (reference sequence).